This T cell receptor beta chain was sequenced for a study of response to subunit inactivated influenza vaccine (dated by TCRdb to between 2017 and 2018). At the level of the whole study: To follow how T cells responded to a trivalent subunit inactivated influenza vaccine, the researchers relied on deep quantitative profiling of the T cell receptor repertoire. Paper-wide results and their limitations: The authors proposed that each seasonal influenza vaccination may bring in only a limited number of new T cells.

Concerning this clonotype: What antigen it recognizes has not been identified. Per-base quality was not reported, and no clone a single base away is much larger than it.

Library generation was performed with RT-PCR. Data came from an Illumina HiSeq 2500. TCRdb trimmed public reads at Q25 via fastp, called clones via MiXCR and kept in-frame beta chains. Every distinct CDR3 protein forms one entry, paired with its most common genes and DNA. A total of 450,000 to 600,000 distinct CDR3 sequences appear in this sample, roughly 8.2% of them only once. The leading ten clones occupy 10% to 15% of the sample. The CDR3, from cysteine to phenylalanine, totals 12 residues. Kept here is only the CDR3 DNA, which spans 36 bases and is read in frame from base 1. CDR1 SNHLY and CDR2 FYNNEI were looked up in the germline V gene. V and J are truncated by 2 bases and 4 bases respectively, leaving an intervening sequence of 5 bases.

The sequences come from PBMCs from blood, collected about 24 months after vaccination. The TCR sequence derives from a man aged 45 to 75 who received an inactivated influenza vaccine. Donor details come from another sample of the same person, matched by shared clones. The rearranged segments are TRBV2 and TRBJ1-1, with the identity of the D gene unclear. In nucleotides, the sequence is TGTGCCAGCAGTGAATGGCCCACTGAAGCTTTCTTT. Its translation is CASSEWPTEAFF. Here the CDR3 is joined to the reference TRBV2 and TRBJ1-1 genes, and the full variable domain is: EPEVTQTPSHQVTQMGQEVILRCVPISNHLYFYWYRQILGQKVEFLVSFYNNEISEKSEIFDDQFSVERPDGSNFTLKIRSTKLEDSAMYFCASSEWPTEAFFGQGTRLTVV.